One and the same sample provided the 11 T cell receptor beta chains below, sequenced in a study of blood T cell repertoires in COVID-19. Assay used: immunoSEQ multiplex PCR; TCRdb lists only in-frame clones, some missing. The profile covers hundreds of thousands of clones, with 82% appearing a single time and over 4% taken by the ten largest. Sequencing was done on a sample of PBMCs or T cells enriched from blood (not recorded which). The source of these receptors is a man aged 35-49 years who had been exposed to COVID-19.

A single count supports this clone. The chain carries TRBV27 and TRBJ1-6, with D uncertain. The CDR3 contains 17 residues. The V end was cut by 0 bases, the J end by 0 bases, with 9 bases between. Germline loops: CDR1 MNHEY, CDR2 SMNVEV (reference sequence). CDR3 in amino acids: CASSLSSLGSYNSPLHF. For the CDR3, the DNA is TGTGCCAGCAGTTTATCTAGCCTAGGCTCCTATAATTCACCCCTCCACTTT.

DNA of the CDR3: TGCGCCAGCAGCTCCAGGATTACCTACGAGCAGTACTTC. This sequence encodes CASSSRITYEQYF. The rearrangement links TRBV5-1 to TRBJ2-7; D is unclear. There are 13 residues in the CDR3. Germline assignment: CDR1 SGHRS and CDR2 YFSETQ. The germline V and J ends were trimmed by 3 bases and 2 bases, with 9 bases remaining between them.

This clone was detected once. The chain has TRBV29-1 and TRBJ1-2, with D unclear. Per the germline V gene, CDR1 is SQVTM and CDR2 is ANQGSEA. The V end lost 7 bases, the J end lost 8 bases, and 14 bases lay between the germline ends. The length of the CDR3 is 11 residues. The CDR3 DNA reads TGCAGCGCAACCCCGGGCGGGGGCTACACCTTC. This sequence encodes CSATPGGGYTF.

The chain is built from TRBV6-5 and TRBJ2-7; 7 bases match TRBD1. The CDR3 spans 14 residues. Germline V gene sequence: CDR1 MNHEY, CDR2 SVGAGI. With 2 bases clipped from V and 2 bases from J, the junction kept 3 bases outside the gene matches. CDR3: CASSYRQGAYEQYF. The CDR3 DNA is TGTGCCAGCAGTTACAGGCAGGGGGCCTACGAGCAGTACTTC.

The rearrangement joins TRBV12-3 or TRBV12-4 to TRBJ1-2; 10 bases agree with TRBD1. The trim removed 8 bases at V and 8 bases at J, leaving 8 bases unmatched. The CDR3 contains 13 residues. The CDR3 protein is CASGLDRGRGYTF. As DNA, the CDR3 is TGTGCCAGCGGGCTAGACAGGGGGCGAGGCTACACCTTC.

The CDR3 protein is CASSAEGLAGEQYF. Here the CDR3 DNA reads TGTGCCAGCAGCGCCGAAGGGCTAGCAGGCGAGCAGTACTTC. This chain joins TRBV9 and TRBJ2-7; tentative D call: TRBD2 (5 bases). CDR1 and CDR2 (germline): SGDLS, YYNGEE. V shed 3 bases and J shed 6 bases, with 16 bases lying between them. The CDR3 loop spans 14 amino acids. The entire variable domain, with the rest obtained from reference TRBV9 and TRBJ2-7, is as follows: DSGVTQTPKHLITATGQRVTLRCSPRSGDLSVYWYQQSLDQGLQFLIQYYNGEERAKGNILERFSAQQFPDLHSELNLSSLELGDSALYFCASSAEGLAGEQYFGPGTRLTVT.

The chain couples TRBV10-3 to TRBJ2-2; 10 bases match TRBD2. The trim removed 6 bases at V and 4 bases at J, leaving 8 bases unmatched. The CDR3 has 16 amino acids. Germline assignment: CDR1 ENHRY and CDR2 SYGVKD. CDR3 amino acids: CAISDTGLAATGELFF. The CDR3 coding sequence is TGTGCCATCAGCGACACTGGACTAGCGGCCACCGGGGAGCTGTTTTTT.

The chain is built from TRBV5-1 and TRBJ2-3; D unclear. Germline CDR1 is SGHRS and CDR2 is YFSETQ. Between the trimmed V and J ends, which lost 4 bases and 0 bases, there was a span of 15 bases. CDR3 length equals 16 residues. CDR3 protein: CASSLDGSYSTDTQYF. CDR3 DNA: TGCGCCAGCAGCCTCGATGGCAGTTATAGCACAGATACGCAGTATTTT.

The sample holds a few counts of this clone. V is TRBV14 and J is TRBJ1-6; D gene unclear. In germline, CDR1 is SGHDN, CDR2 FVKESK. V was trimmed by 3 bases and J by 4 bases, leaving 13 bases between them. The CDR3 contains 16 residues. Here the CDR3 DNA reads TGTGCCAGCAGCCAGAAAGCGAGGGTTTATAATTCACCCCTCCACTTT. It yields the protein CASSQKARVYNSPLHF.

This sequence joins TRBV7-9 and TRBJ2-5, with D maybe TRBD1 (6 bases). Germline V lookup: CDR1 SEHNR, CDR2 FQNEAQ (reference sequence). The CDR3 is 14 amino acids. V was shortened by 5 bases and J by 5 bases, with 15 bases between the two germline ends. CDR3 sequence: CASSPVTGVETQYF. The CDR3 DNA reads TGTGCCAGCAGCCCGGTGACAGGAGTGGAGACCCAGTACTTC.

This clone was seen a handful of times. Here the CDR3 DNA reads TGCGCCAGCAGCCCCGGAGGGTTTTACGAGCAGTACTTC. Translating it yields CASSPGGFYEQYF. V is TRBV5-1 and J is TRBJ2-7; perhaps TRBD2 as D (6 bases). V lost 4 bases and J lost 4, with 12 bases in between. The CDR3 consists of 13 residues. CDR1 and CDR2 from the germline V gene are SGHRS and YFSETQ.